One sample yielded the 28 T cell receptor beta chains listed below, sequenced in a study of lymphopenia after photon versus proton radiotherapy. The protocol was immunoSEQ multiplex PCR, while the TCRdb copy is restricted to in-frame clones and leaves out a portion. The sample contains 55,000 to 75,000 clones, approximately 90% of which appear only once. Source: peripheral blood, taken from a patient treated with photon-based radiotherapy. These receptors came from a woman between 65 and 79 years old with pancreatic cancer.

The chain is built from TRBV18 and TRBJ1-1, with D possibly TRBD1 on 5 matching bases. The germline V and J ends were trimmed by 3 bases and 6 bases, with 14 bases remaining between them. Germline V CDR1 and CDR2: KGHSH, LQKENI. This CDR3 spans 14 amino acids. The DNA for the CDR3 is TGTGCCAGCTCACCGCAGGGTCCTGTCGCTGAAGCTTTCTTT. Its translation: CASSPQGPVAEAFF.

In this sample, this clone turned up once. The genes are TRBV6-1 and TRBJ1-1; TRBD1 might be the D (6 bases). The germline gives CDR1 MNHNS, CDR2 SASEGT. The ends were cut back, 6 bases at V and 1 base at J, with 9 bases in the middle. The CDR3 covers 13 residues. The CDR3, as DNA: TGTGCCAGCAGCAGACAGGCGAACACTGAAGCTTTCTTT. Translation: CASSRQANTEAFF.

Many counts were recorded for this clone. This chain links TRBV11-2 with TRBJ2-7; D remains ambiguous. Germline V lookup: CDR1 SGHAT, CDR2 FQNNGV. The V gene lost 5 bases and the J gene lost 1 base, with 6 bases spanning the gap. CDR3 size: 12 residues. This chain's CDR3 is CASSATSYEQYF. In DNA, the CDR3 is TGTGCCAGCAGCGCCACTTCCTACGAGCAGTACTTC.

This clone showed up just once. The chain joins TRBV21-1 to TRBJ1-2; the table's D call of TRBD1 was not tested on the DNA. TRBV21-1 is a recognized pseudogene. CDR3 length: 15 residues. The chain's CDR3 is CASSKGDRVSYGYTF. The CDR3, as DNA: TGTGCCAGCAGCAAAGGGGACAGGGTGAGCTATGGCTACACCTTC.

The chain combines TRBV9 with TRBJ1-5, with D tentatively TRBD1 (5 bases). Trimming pared 4 bases from V and 5 bases from J, leaving 13 bases between. The germline gives CDR1 SGDLS, CDR2 YYNGEE. The CDR3 is made up of 14 amino acids. The CDR3 sequence is CASSPGTGHQPQHF. The CDR3 DNA is TGTGCCAGCAGCCCCGGGACGGGTCATCAGCCCCAGCATTTT.

The rearrangement joins TRBV30 to TRBJ1-2; the D gene is possibly TRBD1 (5 bases). The V end lost 0 bases, the J end lost 5 bases, and 10 bases lay between the germline ends. Looked up from germline, CDR1 is GTSNPN and CDR2 is SVGIG (reference sequence). There are 13 residues in the CDR3. CDR3: CAWSVGHQYGYTF. In DNA form, the CDR3 reads TGTGCCTGGAGTGTGGGGCACCAGTATGGCTACACCTTC.

The gene calls are TRBV4-2 and TRBJ1-3; 8 positions match TRBD1. This CDR3 contains 16 residues. Germline lookup yields CDR1 LGHNA and CDR2 YNFKEQ. V lost 0 bases and J lost 8; bases outside the gene matches: 9. The DNA of the CDR3 is TGTGCCAGCAGCCAAGATCCCGGCAGGGGGCTGGACACCATATATTTT. Translated, it gives CASSQDPGRGLDTIYF.

V gene TRBV11-3 combines with J gene TRBJ2-1; 12 bases map to TRBD2. The V gene's germline CDR1 is SGHNT and CDR2 YENEEA. The CDR3 consists of 16 residues. V shed 1 base, J shed 4 bases, and the junction held 2 bases outside the gene matches. CDR3 residues: CASSLGTSGGYNEQFF. CDR3 sequence (DNA): TGTGCCAGCAGCTTAGGCACTAGCGGGGGGTACAATGAGCAGTTCTTC.

CDR3 sequence reads: CASSSTLAGGTDTQYF. The CDR3 region has the DNA TGCGCCAGCAGTTCCACCCTAGCGGGAGGGACAGATACGCAGTATTTT. The gene calls are TRBV5-1 and TRBJ2-3; TRBD2 agrees at 12 bases. Germline CDR1 is SGHRS and CDR2 is YFSETQ. The V gene end was trimmed by 5 bases and the J gene end by 3 bases; junction bases not matched to a gene: 7. This CDR3 has 16 amino acids.

This chain connects TRBV4-3 to TRBJ2-2; D gene ambiguous. V shed 0 bases and J shed 5 bases, with 10 bases lying between them. CDR1 and CDR2 (germline): LGHNA, YSLEER. This CDR3 region has 15 residues. CDR3 in amino acids: CASSQDWVRTGELFF. In DNA, the CDR3 is TGCGCCAGCAGCCAAGATTGGGTCCGTACCGGGGAGCTGTTTTTT.

The chain carries TRBV4-2 and TRBJ2-2, with D perhaps TRBD1 (6 bases). Trimming removed 0 bases at V and 1 base at J, with 12 bases between. Germline CDR1 is LGHNA and CDR2 is YNFKEQ. This CDR3 contains 17 residues. The CDR3 DNA sequence: TGTGCCAGCAGCCAAGAATTCCGCAGGGGGAACACCGGGGAGCTGTTTTTT. Its protein product is CASSQEFRRGNTGELFF.

V is TRBV5-1 and J is TRBJ1-4; 9 bases line up with TRBD1. The CDR3 is made up of 15 amino acids. Germline loops: CDR1 SGHRS, CDR2 YFSETQ. Trimming cost V 4 bases and J 5 bases; bases outside gene matches: 6. As DNA, the CDR3 is TGCGCCAGCAGCCTAACCGGGACAGGGAATGAAAAACTGTTTTTT. Translating it yields CASSLTGTGNEKLFF. The full variable domain, rest sourced from reference TRBV5-1 and TRBJ1-4, is KAGVTQTPRYLIKTRGQQVTLSCSPISGHRSVSWYQQTPGQGLQFLFEYFSETQRNKGNFPGRFSGRQFSNSRSEMNVSTLELGDSALYLCASSLTGTGNEKLFFGSGTQLSVL.

The CDR3 reads CASSIGGVPPQHF. The CDR3 DNA is TGTGCCAGTAGTATAGGGGGAGTTCCGCCCCAGCATTTT. The genes are TRBV19 and TRBJ1-5; D gene ambiguous. CDR3 length: 13 residues. Germline lookup yields CDR1 LNHDA and CDR2 SQIVND (reference sequence). V gave up 1 base and J gave up 9 bases, with 10 bases separating them.

This clone has only one observation. The CDR3 DNA is TGTGCCAGCAGCGCCGACGGGACAAGAAATGAAAAACTGTTTTTT. Protein: CASSADGTRNEKLFF. This chain connects TRBV7-9 to TRBJ1-4; a weak D match, TRBD1 (6 bases). The CDR3 length is 15 residues. The V and J ends lost 5 bases and 5 bases respectively, with 15 bases between them. Germline V gives CDR1 SEHNR, CDR2 FQNEAQ (reference sequence).

V is TRBV21-1 and J is TRBJ2-7; TRBD2 is the table's D call and was not checked against the DNA. TRBV21-1 is a known pseudogene. The CDR3 spans 18 residues. The CDR3 spells CASSKGIPLAGGKYEQYF. The CDR3 DNA is TGTGCCAGCAGCAAAGGGATTCCCCTAGCGGGAGGTAAGTACGAGCAGTACTTC.

The chain couples TRBV18 to TRBJ2-2, with D possibly being TRBD1 (5 bases). Germline values: CDR1 KGHSH, CDR2 LQKENI. Trimming took off 0 bases at V and 5 bases at J, with 7 bases between the two ends. The CDR3 is 14 residues long. The CDR3 region is CASSPPGVTGELFF. CDR3 sequence (DNA): TGTGCCAGCTCACCACCAGGGGTAACCGGGGAGCTGTTTTTT.

The chain links TRBV14 to TRBJ2-5; 8 bases fit TRBD1. Germline values: CDR1 SGHDN, CDR2 FVKESK. CDR3 size: 15 residues. After removal of 1 base from V and 3 bases from J, the junction contained 4 bases not matched to a gene. CDR3 sequence reads: CASSQVHRGKETQYF. The CDR3 bases are TGTGCCAGCAGCCAAGTTCACAGGGGGAAAGAGACCCAGTACTTC.

This clone came up a few times. The J gene is TRBJ1-3, the V gene TRBV7-8; a possible D gene is TRBD1 (5 bases). This CDR3 has 14 amino acids. Looked up from germline, CDR1 is SGHVS and CDR2 is FQNEAQ. Trimming stripped 3 bases from V and 3 bases from J, with 9 bases between. CDR3 amino acids: CASSFSGIGNTIYF. The DNA of the CDR3 is TGTGCCAGCAGCTTCTCAGGGATTGGAAACACCATATATTTT.

This sequence joins TRBV30 and TRBJ2-3; 7 nucleotides agree with TRBD2. The CDR3 loop spans 17 amino acids. The V gene's germline CDR1 is GTSNPN and CDR2 SVGIG (reference sequence). CDR3 sequence: CAGENLASGTSTDTQYF. CDR3 DNA: TGTGCGGGAGAAAATTTGGCTAGCGGAACTAGCACAGATACGCAGTATTTT.

V and J are TRBV29-1 and TRBJ1-2; 10 bases map to TRBD1. The V and J ends lost 4 bases and 1 base, in that order; junction bases with no gene match: 6. CDR1 and CDR2 from the germline V gene are SQVTM and ANQGSEA. CDR3 length: 15 amino acids. CDR3 DNA: TGCAGCGTTGGCAGTGGGGACAGGGGTAACTATGGCTACACCTTC. It encodes CSVGSGDRGNYGYTF.

Comments on this clone: This CDR3 is also generated by other DNA sequences in the sample. CDR3 coding DNA: TGTGCCAGCTCACCATCCGGGACTGAAGCTTTCTTT. This sequence encodes CASSPSGTEAFF. The chain is built from TRBV18 and TRBJ1-1; D is ambiguous. The CDR3 is 12 amino acids. V lost 2 bases and J 5 bases, leaving 6 bases between the germline ends. Germline lookup yields CDR1 KGHSH and CDR2 LQKENI.

This chain joins TRBV7-6 and TRBJ2-5; D call uncertain. Germline values: CDR1 SGHVS, CDR2 FNYEAQ. The CDR3 sequence is 13 residues long. Trimming left V 8 bases short and J 5 bases short, with 15 bases between. CDR3 loop: CASAIGTSETQYF. The CDR3 DNA follows: TGTGCCAGCGCCATTGGCACCAGCGAGACCCAGTACTTC.

The gene calls are TRBV7-2 and TRBJ2-6, with D maybe TRBD2 (7 bases). This CDR3 spans 17 amino acids. V gave up 1 base and J gave up 4 bases, with 14 bases separating them. CDR1 and CDR2 (germline): SGHTA, FQGNSA. In DNA form, the CDR3 reads TGTGCCAGCAGCTTAGTGGGAGGGGGTTCCGGGGCCAACGTCCTGACTTTC. This encodes CASSLVGGGSGANVLTF.

The V gene is TRBV27, the J gene TRBJ2-6; TRBD2 is a possible D gene (5 bases). Per germline, CDR1 MNHEY and CDR2 SMNVEV (reference sequence). V was cut by 3 bases and J by 2 bases, with 8 bases left in between. This CDR3 has 15 amino acids. The CDR3 region has the DNA TGTGCCAGCAGTTTTTGGGAGACTGGGGCCAACGTCCTGACTTTC. Translated, it gives CASSFWETGANVLTF.

V gene TRBV4-3 combines with J gene TRBJ2-2; 9 bases fit TRBD2. Looked up from germline, CDR1 is LGHNA and CDR2 is YSLEER. The CDR3 contains 17 residues. J gave up 7 bases and V 1 base, and 10 bases lay outside the gene matches. CDR3: CASSQAGGRAVVGELFF. CDR3 in DNA: TGCGCCAGCAGCCAAGCGGGCGGGAGGGCCGTAGTCGGGGAGCTGTTTTTT.

This chain connects TRBV19 to TRBJ1-2; 7 bases line up with TRBD1. CDR1 LNHDA and CDR2 SQIVND come from the germline V gene (reference sequence). V shed 8 bases and J 4 bases; nucleotides not matched to a gene: 7. CDR3 length equals 13 residues. The CDR3 DNA reads as TGTGCCAGTTCGACAGGGCCACCCTATGGCTACACCTTC. This sequence encodes CASSTGPPYGYTF.

V is TRBV27 and J is TRBJ1-1; D is unresolved. The CDR3 sequence is 13 residues long. Germline V gives CDR1 MNHEY, CDR2 SMNVEV (reference sequence). With 6 bases removed from V and 1 base from J, the gap between germline ends came to 9 bases. CDR3 in amino acids: CASRPTGNTEAFF. The CDR3 nucleotides read TGTGCCAGCAGACCCACTGGGAACACTGAAGCTTTCTTT.

The chain combines TRBV7-9 with TRBJ2-7; D is uncertain. Germline lookup yields CDR1 SEHNR and CDR2 FQNEAQ (reference sequence). Trimming shortened V by 3 bases and J by 2 bases, and 11 bases separated the two germline ends. The CDR3 runs to 14 residues. The CDR3 DNA follows: TGTGCCAGCAGCTTTAACATCTTCCCCTACGAGCAGTACTTC. This encodes CASSFNIFPYEQYF.